This TCR beta chain was sequenced during a study of cytomegalovirus exposure and HLA in healthy donors. Researchers ran the PCR with 60 Vbeta and 13 Jbeta primers. Only in-frame clones appear in the TCRdb table, and some are missing; sequencing was by immunoSEQ multiplex PCR. Among almost 200,000 clones listed, roughly 85% were seen once. There are 16 residues in the CDR3. The V gene end was trimmed by 3 bases and the J gene end by 4 bases; junction bases not matched to a gene: 3. Germline CDR1 is SGHDT and CDR2 is YYEEEE. The receptor was isolated from a woman aged 30 to 39 in good health and CMV-seropositive. This sequence joins TRBV5-6 and TRBJ2-2; 13 nucleotides align to TRBD2. Specimen: PBMCs. The CDR3 DNA is TGTGCCAGCAGCTCACGGACTAGCGGGAGCACCGGGGAGCTGTTTTTT. Its protein is CASSSRTSGSTGELFF.